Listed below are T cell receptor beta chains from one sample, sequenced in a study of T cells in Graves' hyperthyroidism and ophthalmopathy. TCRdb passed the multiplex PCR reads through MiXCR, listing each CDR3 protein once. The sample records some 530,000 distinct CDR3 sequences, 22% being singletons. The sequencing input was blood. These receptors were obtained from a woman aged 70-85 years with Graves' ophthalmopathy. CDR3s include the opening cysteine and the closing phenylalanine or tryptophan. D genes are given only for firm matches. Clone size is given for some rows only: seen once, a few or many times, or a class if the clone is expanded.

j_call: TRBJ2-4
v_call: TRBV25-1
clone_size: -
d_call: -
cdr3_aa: CASSTTGPVAKNIQYF
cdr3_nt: TGTGCCAGCAGTACAACAGGTCCAGTAGCCAAAAACATTCAGTACTTC

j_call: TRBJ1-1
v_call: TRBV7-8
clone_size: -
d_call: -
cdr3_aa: CASSLERTEAFF
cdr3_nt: TGTGCCAGCAGCTTAGAGAGAACTGAAGCTTTCTTT

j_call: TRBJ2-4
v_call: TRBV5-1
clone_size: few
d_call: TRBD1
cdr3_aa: CASSSGQGADIQYF
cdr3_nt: TGCGCCAGCAGCTCGGGACAGGGAGCGGACATTCAGTACTTC

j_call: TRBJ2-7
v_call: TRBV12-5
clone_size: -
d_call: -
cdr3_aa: CASGLENYEQYF
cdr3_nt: TGTGCTAGTGGTTTGGAGAACTACGAGCAGTACTTC

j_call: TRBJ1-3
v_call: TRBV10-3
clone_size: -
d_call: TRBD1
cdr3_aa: CAISNRDRGFDGNTIYF
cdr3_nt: TGTGCCATCAGCAACCGGGACAGGGGGTTTGATGGAAACACCATATATTTT

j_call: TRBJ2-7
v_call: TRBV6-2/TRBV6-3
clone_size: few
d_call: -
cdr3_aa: CASSYSRIAAERQYF
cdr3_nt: TGTGCCAGCAGTTACTCGAGAATAGCGGCCGAGAGGCAGTACTTC

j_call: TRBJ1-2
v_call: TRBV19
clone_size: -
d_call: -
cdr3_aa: CASSIDVRTRYGYTF
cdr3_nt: TGTGCCAGTAGTATAGATGTCCGGACACGCTATGGCTACACCTTC

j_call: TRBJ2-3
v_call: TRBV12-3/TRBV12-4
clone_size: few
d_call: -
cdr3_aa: CASSWDKADTQYF
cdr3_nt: TGTGCCAGCAGTTGGGACAAGGCAGATACGCAGTATTTT

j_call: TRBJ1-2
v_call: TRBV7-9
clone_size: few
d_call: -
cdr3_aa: CASSFGGRINYGYTF
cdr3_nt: TGTGCCAGCAGCTTCGGGGGGCGGATTAACTATGGCTACACCTTC

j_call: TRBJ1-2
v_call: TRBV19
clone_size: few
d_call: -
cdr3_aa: CASTSTGINYGYTF
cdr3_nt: TGTGCCAGTACCTCGACAGGTATTAACTATGGCTACACCTTC

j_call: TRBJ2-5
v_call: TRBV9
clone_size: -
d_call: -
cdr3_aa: CASSDTPGRLSDETQYF
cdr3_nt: TGTGCCAGCAGCGACACTCCCGGGAGATTGAGTGACGAGACCCAGTACTTC

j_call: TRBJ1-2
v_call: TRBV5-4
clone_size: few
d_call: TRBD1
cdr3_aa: CASSLGNRGDGYTF
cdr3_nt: TGTGCCAGCAGCTTGGGTAACAGGGGAGACGGCTACACCTTC

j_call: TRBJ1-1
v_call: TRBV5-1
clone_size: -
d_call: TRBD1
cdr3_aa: CASSLVGQGSEAFF
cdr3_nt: TGCGCCAGCAGCTTGGTTGGACAGGGCTCTGAAGCTTTCTTT

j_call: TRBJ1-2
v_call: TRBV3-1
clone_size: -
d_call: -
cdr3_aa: CASSQGRNRNYGYTF
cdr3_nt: TGTGCCAGCAGCCAAGGAAGGAACAGGAACTATGGCTACACCTTC

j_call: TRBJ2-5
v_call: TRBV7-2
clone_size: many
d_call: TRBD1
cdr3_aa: CASSRQGRETQYF
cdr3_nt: TGTGCCAGCAGCCGACAGGGACGGGAGACCCAGTACTTC

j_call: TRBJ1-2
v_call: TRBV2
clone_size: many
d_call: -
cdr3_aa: CASSFYYGYTF
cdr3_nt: TGTGCCAGCAGTTTCTACTATGGCTACACCTTC

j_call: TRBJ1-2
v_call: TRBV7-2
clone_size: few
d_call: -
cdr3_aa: CASSPHPGGTDGYTF
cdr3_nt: TGTGCCAGCAGCCCACATCCAGGAGGTACTGATGGCTACACCTTC

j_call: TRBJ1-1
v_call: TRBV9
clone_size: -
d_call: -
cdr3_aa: CASSVGFTGSAEAFF
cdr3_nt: TGTGCCAGCAGCGTAGGATTTACAGGGTCTGCTGAAGCTTTCTTT

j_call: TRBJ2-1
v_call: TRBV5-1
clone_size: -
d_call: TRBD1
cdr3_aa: CASSIGQGANEQFF
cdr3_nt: TGCGCCAGCAGCATTGGACAGGGGGCGAATGAGCAGTTCTTC

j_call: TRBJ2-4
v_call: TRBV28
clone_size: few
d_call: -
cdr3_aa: CASSQWGDQQNIQYF
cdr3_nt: TGTGCCAGCAGTCAGTGGGGGGACCAGCAAAACATTCAGTACTTC

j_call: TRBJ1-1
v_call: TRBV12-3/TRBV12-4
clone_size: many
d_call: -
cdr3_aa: CASSYYRDRTTEAFF
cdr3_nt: TGTGCCAGCAGTTACTACAGGGATCGGACCACTGAAGCTTTCTTT

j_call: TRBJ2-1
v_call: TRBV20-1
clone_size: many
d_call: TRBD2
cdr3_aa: CSHRGTSGANEQFF
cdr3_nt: TGCAGCCACCGAGGGACTAGCGGGGCAAATGAGCAGTTCTTC

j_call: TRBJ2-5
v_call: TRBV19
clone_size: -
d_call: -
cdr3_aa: CASSIARADGTFYF
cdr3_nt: TGTGCCAGTAGTATAGCGAGGGCCGACGGCACTTTCTACTTC

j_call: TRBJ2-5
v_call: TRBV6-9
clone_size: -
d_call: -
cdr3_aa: CTSSYGTPLGETQYF
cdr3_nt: TGTACCAGCAGTTACGGGACGCCCCTGGGGGAGACCCAGTACTTC

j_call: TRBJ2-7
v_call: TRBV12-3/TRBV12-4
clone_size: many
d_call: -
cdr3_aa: CASSFPGPPSEQYF
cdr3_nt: TGTGCCAGCAGTTTTCCAGGCCCCCCCTCCGAGCAGTACTTC

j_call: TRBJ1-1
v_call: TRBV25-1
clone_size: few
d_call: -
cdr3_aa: CASRGNGDTEAFF
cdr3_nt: TGTGCCAGCAGGGGTAATGGTGACACTGAAGCTTTCTTT

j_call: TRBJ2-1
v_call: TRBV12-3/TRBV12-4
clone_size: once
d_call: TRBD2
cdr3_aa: CASRFSLAGSRETQFF
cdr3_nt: TGTGCCAGCAGGTTCAGTCTAGCGGGGTCTAGGGAGACCCAGTTCTTC

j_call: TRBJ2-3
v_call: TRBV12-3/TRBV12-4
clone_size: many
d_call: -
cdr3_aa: CASSLGLGTSTDTQYF
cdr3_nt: TGTGCCAGCAGTTTGGGTCTGGGTACTAGCACAGATACGCAGTATTTT

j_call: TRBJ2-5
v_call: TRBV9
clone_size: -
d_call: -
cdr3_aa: CARPGSTEYQETQYF
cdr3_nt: TGTGCCAGGCCGGGATCGACAGAGTATCAAGAGACCCAGTACTTC

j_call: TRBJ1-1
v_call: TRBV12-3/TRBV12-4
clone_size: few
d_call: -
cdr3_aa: CASRTDREAFF
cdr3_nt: TGTGCCAGCAGGACCGACAGGGAAGCTTTCTTT

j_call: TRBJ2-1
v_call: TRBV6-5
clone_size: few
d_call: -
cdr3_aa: CASSYSLTWSNEQFF
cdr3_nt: TGTGCCAGCAGTTACTCGTTAACGTGGAGCAATGAGCAGTTCTTC

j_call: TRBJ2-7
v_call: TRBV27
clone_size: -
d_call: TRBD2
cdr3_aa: CASTASGSYEQYF
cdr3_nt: TGTGCCAGCACGGCTAGCGGGAGCTACGAGCAGTACTTC

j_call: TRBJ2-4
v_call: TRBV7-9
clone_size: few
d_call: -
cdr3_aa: CASSSEIGDQYF
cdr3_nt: TGTGCCAGCAGCTCTGAAATAGGGGATCAGTACTTC

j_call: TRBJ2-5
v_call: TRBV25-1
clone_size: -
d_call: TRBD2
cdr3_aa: CASTPGTSQETQYF
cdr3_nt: TGTGCCAGCACCCCCGGGACTAGCCAAGAGACCCAGTACTTC

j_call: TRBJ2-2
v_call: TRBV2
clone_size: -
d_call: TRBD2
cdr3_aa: CASRVAGGNTGELFF
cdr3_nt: TGTGCCAGCAGAGTAGCGGGAGGAAACACCGGGGAGCTGTTTTTT

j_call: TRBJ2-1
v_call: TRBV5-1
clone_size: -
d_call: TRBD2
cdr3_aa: CASSLAPLAGEQFF
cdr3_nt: TGCGCCAGCAGCTTGGCCCCGCTAGCGGGTGAGCAGTTCTTC

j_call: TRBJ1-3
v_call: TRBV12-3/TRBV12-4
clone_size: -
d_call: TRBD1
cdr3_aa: CASSPPTGQGARYTIYF
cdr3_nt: TGTGCCAGCAGCCCTCCCACTGGACAGGGGGCTAGGTACACCATATATTTT

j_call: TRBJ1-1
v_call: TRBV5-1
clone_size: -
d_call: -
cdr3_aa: CASSLESWGTEAFF
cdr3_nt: TGCGCCAGCAGCTTGGAGTCCTGGGGTACTGAAGCTTTCTTT

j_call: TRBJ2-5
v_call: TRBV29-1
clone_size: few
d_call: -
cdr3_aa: CSVELAGETQYF
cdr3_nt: TGCAGCGTTGAATTGGCGGGGGAGACCCAGTACTTC

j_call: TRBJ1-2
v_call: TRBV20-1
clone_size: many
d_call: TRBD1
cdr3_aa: CSATGGGNYGYTF
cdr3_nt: TGCAGTGCTACAGGGGGGGGAAACTATGGCTACACCTTC

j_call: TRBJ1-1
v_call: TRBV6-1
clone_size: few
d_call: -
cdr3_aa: CASSPEQLNTEAFF
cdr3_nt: TGTGCCAGCAGCCCCGAACAGCTGAACACTGAAGCTTTCTTT

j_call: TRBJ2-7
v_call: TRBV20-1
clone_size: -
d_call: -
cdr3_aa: CSASGGTAAYEQYF
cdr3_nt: TGCAGTGCTTCCGGGGGGACAGCCGCCTACGAGCAGTACTTC

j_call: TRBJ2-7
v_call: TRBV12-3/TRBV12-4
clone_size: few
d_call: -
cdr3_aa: CASSPDGIRREQYF
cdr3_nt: TGTGCCAGCAGTCCGGATGGAATCCGTCGGGAGCAGTACTTC

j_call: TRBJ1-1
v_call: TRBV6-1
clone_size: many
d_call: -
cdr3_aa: CASSVRPEVGNTEAFF
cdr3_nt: TGTGCCAGCAGTGTCCGCCCGGAGGTGGGCAACACTGAAGCTTTCTTT

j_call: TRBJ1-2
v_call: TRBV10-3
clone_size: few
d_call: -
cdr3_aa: CAIRDTNYGYTF
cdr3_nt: TGTGCCATCAGGGACACTAACTATGGCTACACCTTC

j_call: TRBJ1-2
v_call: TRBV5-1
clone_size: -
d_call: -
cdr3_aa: CASSGPGLTLYGYTF
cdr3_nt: TGCGCCAGCAGCGGACCGGGGCTCACTCTCTATGGCTACACCTTC

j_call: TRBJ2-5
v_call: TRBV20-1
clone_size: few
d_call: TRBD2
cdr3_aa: CSALGGLVETQYF
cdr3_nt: TGCAGTGCTCTTGGGGGACTAGTTGAGACCCAGTACTTC

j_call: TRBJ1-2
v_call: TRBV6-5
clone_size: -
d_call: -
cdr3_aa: CASSYDATGRFNYGYTF
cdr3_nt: TGTGCCAGCAGTTACGATGCCACCGGACGATTTAACTATGGCTACACCTTC

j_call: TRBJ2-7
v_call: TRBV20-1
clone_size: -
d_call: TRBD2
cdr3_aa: CSAKTGGVRSYNEQYF
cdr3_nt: TGCAGTGCAAAAACGGGGGGAGTTCGCTCCTACAATGAGCAGTACTTC

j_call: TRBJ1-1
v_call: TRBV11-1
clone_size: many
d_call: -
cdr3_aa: CASSFRGANTEAFF
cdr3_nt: TGTGCCAGCAGCTTCCGGGGGGCGAACACTGAAGCTTTCTTT

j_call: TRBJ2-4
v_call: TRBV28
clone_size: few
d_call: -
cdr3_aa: CASSLRTAIAKNIQYF
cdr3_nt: TGTGCCAGCAGTTTAAGGACAGCTATAGCCAAAAACATTCAGTACTTC